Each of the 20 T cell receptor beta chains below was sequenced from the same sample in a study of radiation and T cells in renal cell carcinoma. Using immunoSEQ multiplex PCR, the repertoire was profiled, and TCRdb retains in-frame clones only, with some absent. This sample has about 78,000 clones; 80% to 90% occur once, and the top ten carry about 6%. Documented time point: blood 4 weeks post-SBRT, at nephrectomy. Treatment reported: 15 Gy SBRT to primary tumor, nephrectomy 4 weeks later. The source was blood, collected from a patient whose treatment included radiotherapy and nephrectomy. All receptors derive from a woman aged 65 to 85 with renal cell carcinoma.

In DNA, the CDR3 is TGTGCCAGCAGGTCAGGGATTCTAGCGGGGAACACCGGGGAGCTGTTTTTT. This gives the protein CASRSGILAGNTGELFF. The rearrangement joins TRBV28 to TRBJ2-2, with 8 bases aligning to TRBD2. Germline V lookup: CDR1 MDHEN, CDR2 SYDVKM. V gave up 6 bases and J gave up 1 base; unmatched junction bases: 10. CDR3 length: 17 amino acids.

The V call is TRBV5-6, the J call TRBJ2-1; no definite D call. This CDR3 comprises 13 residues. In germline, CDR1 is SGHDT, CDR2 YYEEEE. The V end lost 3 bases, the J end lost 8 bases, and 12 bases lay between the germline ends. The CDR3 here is CASSSPGRHEQFF. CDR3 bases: TGTGCCAGCAGCTCTCCGGGTCGGCATGAGCAGTTCTTC.

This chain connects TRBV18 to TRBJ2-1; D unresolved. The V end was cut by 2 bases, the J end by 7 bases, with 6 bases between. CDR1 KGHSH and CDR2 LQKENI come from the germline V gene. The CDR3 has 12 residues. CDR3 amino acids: CASSPGVNEQFF. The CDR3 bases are TGTGCCAGCTCACCAGGGGTAAATGAGCAGTTCTTC.

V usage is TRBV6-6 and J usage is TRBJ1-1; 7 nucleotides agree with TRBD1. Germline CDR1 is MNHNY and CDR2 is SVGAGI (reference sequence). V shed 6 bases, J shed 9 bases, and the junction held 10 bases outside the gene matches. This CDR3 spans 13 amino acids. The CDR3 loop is CASSLRQGGKAFF. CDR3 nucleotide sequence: TGTGCCAGCAGCCTCAGACAGGGCGGAAAAGCTTTCTTT.

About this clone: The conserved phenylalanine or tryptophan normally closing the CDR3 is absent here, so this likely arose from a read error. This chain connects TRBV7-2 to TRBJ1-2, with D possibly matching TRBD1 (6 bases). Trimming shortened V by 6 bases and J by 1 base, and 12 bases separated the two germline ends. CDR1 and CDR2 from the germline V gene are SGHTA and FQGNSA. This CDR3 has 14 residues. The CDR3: CASSPKDSNYGYTL. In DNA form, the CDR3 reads TGTGCCAGCAGTCCTAAGGACAGTAACTATGGCTACACCCTC.

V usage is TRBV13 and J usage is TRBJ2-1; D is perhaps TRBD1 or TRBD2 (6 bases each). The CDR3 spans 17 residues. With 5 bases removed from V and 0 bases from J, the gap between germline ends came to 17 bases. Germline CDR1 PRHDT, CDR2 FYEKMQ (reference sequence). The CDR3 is CASSPGYGGRSYNEQFF. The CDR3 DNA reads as TGTGCCAGCAGCCCAGGATATGGGGGGCGCTCCTACAATGAGCAGTTCTTC.

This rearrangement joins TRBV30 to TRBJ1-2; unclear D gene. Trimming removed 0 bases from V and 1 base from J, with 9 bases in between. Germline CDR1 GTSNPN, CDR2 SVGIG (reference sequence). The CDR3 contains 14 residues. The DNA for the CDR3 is TGTGCCTGGAGTGTGGGCCAAAATAACTATGGCTACACCTTC. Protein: CAWSVGQNNYGYTF.

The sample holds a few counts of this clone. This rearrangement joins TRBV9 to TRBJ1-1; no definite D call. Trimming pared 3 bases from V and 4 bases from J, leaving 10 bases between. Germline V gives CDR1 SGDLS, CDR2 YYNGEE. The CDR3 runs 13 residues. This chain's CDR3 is CASSGIIGTEAFF. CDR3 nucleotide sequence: TGTGCCAGCAGCGGAATTATTGGCACTGAAGCTTTCTTT.

CDR3 coding DNA: TGTGCCACGCATACCCTTGGGGGGCGCCAAGAGACCCAGTACTTC. It specifies CATHTLGGRQETQYF. The J gene is TRBJ2-5, the V gene TRBV2, with D perhaps given as TRBD1 or TRBD2 (6 bases each). The CDR3 has 15 amino acids. Trimming stripped 10 bases from V and 1 base from J, with 19 bases between. Germline-derived CDR1 and CDR2 are SNHLY and FYNNEI.

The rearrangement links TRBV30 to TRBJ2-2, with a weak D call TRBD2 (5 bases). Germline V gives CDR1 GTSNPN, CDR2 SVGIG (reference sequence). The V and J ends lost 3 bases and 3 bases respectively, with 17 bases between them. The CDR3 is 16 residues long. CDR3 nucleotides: TGTGCCTGGAGCCATTTCGGGAATCAGGACACCGGGGAGCTGTTTTTT. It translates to CAWSHFGNQDTGELFF.

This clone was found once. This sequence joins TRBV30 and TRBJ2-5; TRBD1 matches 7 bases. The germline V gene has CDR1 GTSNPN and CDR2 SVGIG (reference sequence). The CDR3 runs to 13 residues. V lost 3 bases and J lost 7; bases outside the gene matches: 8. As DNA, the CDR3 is TGTGCCTGGAGCCAACAGGGGCCCGGGACCCAGTACTTC. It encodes CAWSQQGPGTQYF.

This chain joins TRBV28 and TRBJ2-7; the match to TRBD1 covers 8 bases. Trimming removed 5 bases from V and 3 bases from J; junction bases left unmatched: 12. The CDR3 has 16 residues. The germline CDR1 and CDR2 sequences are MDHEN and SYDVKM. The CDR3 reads CASSGRGQGAGYEQYF. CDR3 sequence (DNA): TGTGCCAGCAGTGGTCGTGGGCAGGGGGCTGGCTACGAGCAGTACTTC.

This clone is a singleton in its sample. CDR3 protein: CASISATDTQYF. CDR3 nucleotides: TGTGCCAGCATATCCGCGACAGATACGCAGTATTTT. The rearrangement joins TRBV25-1 to TRBJ2-3; D is undetermined. The CDR3 runs 12 residues. The V gene's germline CDR1 is MGHDK and CDR2 SYGVNS. Trimming took 7 bases from V and 3 from J, leaving 8 bases between them.

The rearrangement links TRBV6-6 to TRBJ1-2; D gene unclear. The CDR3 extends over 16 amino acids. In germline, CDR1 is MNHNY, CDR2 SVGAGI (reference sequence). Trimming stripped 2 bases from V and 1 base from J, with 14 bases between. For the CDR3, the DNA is TGTGCCAGCAGTTACGGAGTACCAGCTTATAACTATGGCTACACCTTC. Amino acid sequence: CASSYGVPAYNYGYTF.

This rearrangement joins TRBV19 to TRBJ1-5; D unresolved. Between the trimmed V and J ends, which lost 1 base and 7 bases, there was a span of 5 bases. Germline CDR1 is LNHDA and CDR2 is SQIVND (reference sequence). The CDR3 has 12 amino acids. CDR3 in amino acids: CASSIAGQPQHF. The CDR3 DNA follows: TGTGCCAGTAGTATAGCGGGGCAGCCCCAGCATTTT.

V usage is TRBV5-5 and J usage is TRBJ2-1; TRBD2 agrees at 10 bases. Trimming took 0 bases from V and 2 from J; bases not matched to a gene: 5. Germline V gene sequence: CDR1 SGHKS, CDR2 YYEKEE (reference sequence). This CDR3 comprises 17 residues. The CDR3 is CASSLAAAGGPYNEQFF. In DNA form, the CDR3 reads TGTGCCAGCAGCTTGGCCGCAGCGGGGGGGCCCTACAATGAGCAGTTCTTC.

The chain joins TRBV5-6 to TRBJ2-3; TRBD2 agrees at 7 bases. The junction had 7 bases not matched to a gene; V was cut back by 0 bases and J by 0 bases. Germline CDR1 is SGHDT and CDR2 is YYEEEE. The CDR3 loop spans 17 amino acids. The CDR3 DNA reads TGTGCCAGCAGCTTGGGGTCGACGGGAGGTAGCACAGATACGCAGTATTTT. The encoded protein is CASSLGSTGGSTDTQYF. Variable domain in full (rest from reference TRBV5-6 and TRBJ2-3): DAGVTQSPTHLIKTRGQQVTLRCSPKSGHDTVSWYQQALGQGPQFIFQYYEEEERQRGNFPDRFSGHQFPNYSSELNVNALLLGDSALYLCASSLGSTGGSTDTQYFGPGTRLTVL.

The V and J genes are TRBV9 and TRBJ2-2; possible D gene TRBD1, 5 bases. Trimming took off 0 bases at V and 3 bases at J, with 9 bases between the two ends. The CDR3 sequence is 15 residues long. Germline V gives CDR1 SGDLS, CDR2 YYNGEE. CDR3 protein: CASSVGQWDTGELFF. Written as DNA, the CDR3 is TGTGCCAGCAGCGTAGGACAGTGGGACACCGGGGAGCTGTTTTTT.

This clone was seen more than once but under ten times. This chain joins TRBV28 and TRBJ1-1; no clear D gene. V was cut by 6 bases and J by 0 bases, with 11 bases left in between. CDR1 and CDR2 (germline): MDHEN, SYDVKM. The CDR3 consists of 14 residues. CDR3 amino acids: CASSLPEMNTEAFF. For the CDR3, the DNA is TGTGCCAGCAGCCTACCGGAGATGAACACTGAAGCTTTCTTT. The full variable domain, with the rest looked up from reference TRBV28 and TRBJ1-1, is DVKVTQSSRYLVKRTGEKVFLECVQDMDHENMFWYRQDPGLGLRLIYFSYDVKMKEKGDIPEGYSVSREKKERFSLILESASTNQTSMYLCASSLPEMNTEAFFGQGTRLTVV.

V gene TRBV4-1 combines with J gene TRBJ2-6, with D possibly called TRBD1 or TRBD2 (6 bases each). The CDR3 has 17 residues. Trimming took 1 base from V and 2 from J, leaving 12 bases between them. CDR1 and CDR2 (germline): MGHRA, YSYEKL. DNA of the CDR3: TGCGCCAGCAGCCAAGCTAGGAGGGGGGCTGGGGCCAACGTCCTGACTTTC. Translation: CASSQARRGAGANVLTF.